The rows below give T cell receptor beta chains drawn from one sample of a study of blood T cell repertoires in COVID-19. The protocol was immunoSEQ multiplex PCR, while the TCRdb copy is restricted to in-frame clones and leaves out a portion. The profile shows around 6,700 clones, 70% to 90% of them singletons. Sequencing input: peripheral blood. Receptor source: an older man with active COVID-19. Both conserved end residues are part of each CDR3. The D gene is left open where the match is weak. Clone size is stated in some rows and not others, as once, few, many or a class when expanded.

TRBD1 - TRBJ1-4 TRBV6-5 CASRMTGLNEKLFF TGTGCCAGCAGGATGACAGGGTTAAATGAAAAACTGTTTTTT
TRBD1 - TRBJ2-2 TRBV7-8 CASSQQGALNTGELFF TGTGCCAGCAGCCAACAGGGGGCTTTGAACACCGGGGAGCTGTTTTTT
- - TRBJ1-4 TRBV30 CACNPWGGATNEKLFF TGTGCCTGTAACCCGTGGGGGGGGGCAACTAATGAAAAACTGTTTTTT
TRBD1 - TRBJ1-2 TRBV18 CASSPGQAYGYTF TGTGCCAGCTCGCCGGGACAGGCATATGGCTACACCTTC
- - TRBJ2-1 TRBV19 CASRPGQSNEQFF TGTGCCAGTAGACCCGGACAGTCCAATGAGCAGTTCTTC
TRBD1 - TRBJ1-2 TRBV6-2/TRBV6-3 CASSDKRQGNYGYTF TGTGCCAGCAGTGATAAACGACAGGGAAACTATGGCTACACCTTC
TRBD1 - TRBJ2-3 TRBV19 CASSISSGTGVTDTQYF TGTGCCAGTAGTATCTCCTCCGGGACAGGGGTCACAGATACGCAGTATTTT
- - TRBJ2-1 TRBV6-5 CASSPRGRGNEQFF TGTGCCAGCAGTCCCCGGGGCAGGGGCAATGAGCAGTTCTTC
TRBD2 - TRBJ2-5 TRBV30 CAWRPGLAGRETQYF TGTGCCTGGAGGCCGGGACTAGCGGGGAGAGAGACCCAGTACTTC
TRBD1 - TRBJ1-6 TRBV6-6 CASRTGRVHSPLHF TGTGCCAGCAGGACAGGGCGCGTTCATTCACCCCTCCACTTT
- - TRBJ1-5 TRBV3-1/TRBV3-2 CASSQSQYQPQHF TGTGCCAGCAGCCAATCACAATATCAGCCCCAGCATTTT
TRBD1 - TRBJ2-7 TRBV6-5 CASRRDRGLYEQYF TGTGCCAGCAGGAGGGACAGGGGGCTTTACGAGCAGTACTTC
- - TRBJ1-2 TRBV19 CATARRESGGYTF TGTGCCACCGCGAGGAGGGAATCGGGTGGCTACACCTTC
TRBD2 - TRBJ2-7 TRBV13 CASSLRGLPSYEQYF TGTGCCAGCAGCCTAAGGGGACTACCATCCTACGAGCAGTACTTC
- - TRBJ1-4 TRBV6-5 CASRNRATNEKLFF TGTGCCAGCAGAAACAGGGCAACTAATGAAAAACTGTTTTTT
- - TRBJ1-6 TRBV4-1 CASSQVPSRSPLHF TGCGCCAGCAGCCAAGTCCCCTCGAGATCACCCCTCCACTTT
TRBD1 - TRBJ1-4 TRBV5-1 CASSVGTGTNEKLFF TGCGCCAGCAGCGTAGGGACAGGGACTAATGAAAAACTGTTTTTT
- - TRBJ1-2 TRBV6-5 CASRNRKANYGYTF TGTGCCAGCAGGAACAGGAAAGCTAACTATGGCTACACCTTC
TRBD1 - TRBJ1-1 TRBV7-9 CASSLTPRQGGTEAFF TGTGCCAGCAGCTTAACCCCCAGACAGGGCGGCACTGAAGCTTTCTTT
- - TRBJ1-2 TRBV6-5 CASGKSGQNYGYTF TGTGCCAGCGGCAAGTCAGGCCAAAACTATGGCTACACCTTC
- - TRBJ2-3 TRBV2 CASRGTNTQYF TGTGCCAGCAGGGGGACAAATACGCAGTATTTT
TRBD2 - TRBJ2-3 TRBV5-1 CASSLDVSGGADTQYF TGCGCCAGCAGCTTGGATGTGAGCGGGGGGGCAGATACGCAGTATTTT
- - TRBJ1-3 TRBV5-1 CASSRDGLSGNTIYF TGCGCCAGCAGCCGAGACGGACTCTCTGGAAACACCATATATTTT
TRBD1 - TRBJ1-1 TRBV4-1 CASSQQDRGGTEAFF TGCGCCAGCAGCCAGCAAGACAGGGGTGGAACTGAAGCTTTCTTT
TRBD2 once TRBJ2-7 TRBV4-3 CASSQDLASGVYEQYF TGCGCCAGCAGCCAAGATTTGGCTAGCGGGGTCTACGAGCAGTACTTC
TRBD2 - TRBJ2-3 TRBV29-1 CSANHGGGTDTQYF TGCAGCGCCAACCACGGGGGGGGCACAGATACGCAGTATTTT
- - TRBJ1-6 TRBV5-5 CASRRDPNSPLHF TGTGCCAGCCGGAGGGACCCTAATTCACCCCTCCACTTT
TRBD1 - TRBJ1-1 TRBV6-2/TRBV6-3 CASSWTGATEAFF TGTGCCAGCAGTTGGACAGGGGCCACTGAAGCTTTCTTT
- - TRBJ2-1 TRBV5-5 CASSPLPVFPYNEQFF TGTGCCAGCAGTCCACTCCCGGTGTTTCCTTACAATGAGCAGTTCTTC
TRBD1 - TRBJ1-4 TRBV2 CASSDVRWDRDEKLFF TGTGCCAGCAGTGACGTTCGATGGGACAGGGATGAAAAACTGTTTTTT
TRBD2 - TRBJ2-4 TRBV4-1 CASSQDDGAGRDIQYF TGCGCCAGCAGCCAAGACGATGGGGCAGGGAGGGACATTCAGTACTTC
- - TRBJ1-3 TRBV5-4 CASSPGGSGNTIYF TGTGCCAGCAGCCCAGGAGGCTCTGGAAACACCATATATTTT
- few TRBJ1-1 TRBV2 CASSRGRGTEAFF TGTGCCAGCAGCAGGGGTCGGGGCACTGAAGCTTTCTTT
- - TRBJ2-3 TRBV4-2 CASRRGGLDTQYF TGTGCCAGCAGACGCGGTGGTTTGGATACGCAGTATTTT
- - TRBJ2-1 TRBV2 CASSGTDYYNEQFF TGTGCCAGCAGTGGTACGGACTACTACAATGAGCAGTTCTTC
TRBD1 - TRBJ1-4 TRBV19 CASSRDRGEKLFF TGTGCCAGTAGTAGGGACAGGGGGGAAAAACTGTTTTTT
TRBD2 - TRBJ2-3 TRBV5-1 CASSPLAGGTDTQYF TGCGCCAGCAGTCCTTTGGCGGGGGGCACAGATACGCAGTATTTT
TRBD1 - TRBJ1-1 TRBV27 CASSRGVGQGNTEAFF TGTGCCAGCAGTAGGGGCGTGGGACAGGGGAACACTGAAGCTTTCTTT
TRBD2 - TRBJ2-7 TRBV7-2 CASSFDGRGSYEQYF TGTGCCAGCAGCTTCGATGGGCGGGGGTCCTACGAGCAGTACTTC
TRBD1 - TRBJ1-4 TRBV6-6 CASSYGDRAAEKLFF TGTGCCAGCAGTTACGGGGACAGGGCGGCGGAAAAACTGTTTTTT
- once TRBJ1-1 TRBV12-3/TRBV12-4 CASSLYMNTEAFF TGTGCCAGCAGTCTGTACATGAACACTGAAGCTTTCTTT
- - TRBJ2-7 TRBV7-7 CASSAAAGAGEQYF TGTGCTAGCAGCGCCGCGGCGGGGGCGGGTGAGCAGTACTTC
TRBD2 - TRBJ2-6 TRBV7-3 CASSTGGVAGANVLTF TGTGCCAGCAGCACGGGAGGGGTAGCTGGGGCCAACGTCCTGACTTTC